The clone carrying this T cell receptor (beta chain) was counted only a few times. This sample stems from a study of blood T cell repertoires in COVID-19. At the level of the study: Sites across the United States, Italy and Spain contributed samples from acute and convalescent COVID-19.

Assay: immunoSEQ multiplex PCR; the TCRdb copy retains only in-frame clones and omits some. The top ten hold about 20% of the sample, which has about 200,000 clones, less than 90% seen once. The sample consisted of peripheral blood. This TCR was recovered from a human donor in a cohort sampled during active COVID-19.

The CDR3: CASSLYQGINEQYF. In nucleotides, the CDR3 is TGTGCCAGCAGTTTGTACCAGGGTATAAACGAGCAGTACTTC. The genes are TRBV28 and TRBJ2-7; tentatively, D is TRBD1 (5 bases). This CDR3 has 14 amino acids. V was cut by 3 bases and J by 5 bases, with 14 bases left in between. In germline, CDR1 is MDHEN, CDR2 SYDVKM.